A single sample gave rise to the 29 T cell receptor beta chains below, sequenced in a study of blood T cell repertoires in COVID-19. Sequenced by immunoSEQ multiplex PCR; TCRdb stores in-frame clones only, minus some. The sample records some 100,000 clones, about 86% being singletons. Material: PBMCs or T cells enriched from blood (not recorded which). These receptors were collected from a woman aged 45 to 65 who had recovered from COVID-19.

The V and J genes are TRBV28 and TRBJ1-5, with TRBD1 as a possible D gene (6 bases). Trimming removed 4 bases from V and 5 bases from J, with 15 bases in between. This CDR3 is built from 15 residues. Germline-derived CDR1 and CDR2 are MDHEN and SYDVKM. CDR3 nucleotide sequence: TGTGCCAGCAGTTCGACAGGAATCCTAGATCAGCCCCAGCATTTT. As protein: CASSSTGILDQPQHF.

The chain has TRBV11-2 and TRBJ1-4, with 9 bases fitting TRBD1. After removal of 6 bases from V and 7 bases from J, the junction contained 6 bases not matched to a gene. Germline assignment: CDR1 SGHAT and CDR2 FQNNGV. The CDR3 is 14 residues long. The CDR3 sequence: CASSLPQGAEKLFF. Here the CDR3 DNA reads TGTGCCAGCAGTCTTCCACAGGGGGCTGAAAAACTGTTTTTT. The full variable domain, its missing parts supplied by reference TRBV11-2 and TRBJ1-4, is EAGVAQSPRYKIIEKRQSVAFWCNPISGHATLYWYQQILGQGPKLLIQFQNNGVVDDSQLPKDRFSAERLKGVDSTLKIQPAKLEDSAVYLCASSLPQGAEKLFFGSGTQLSVL.

The rearrangement links TRBV4-2 to TRBJ1-4; D perhaps matches TRBD1 (5 bases). Trimming pared 0 bases from V and 8 bases from J, leaving 10 bases between. Germline CDR1 reads LGHNA; CDR2 reads YNFKEQ. This CDR3 comprises 14 residues. CDR3 region: CASSQDFRAEKLFF. The CDR3 DNA follows: TGTGCCAGCAGCCAAGACTTCAGGGCCGAAAAACTGTTTTTT.

The chain recombines TRBV27 with TRBJ2-7; 7 nucleotides align to TRBD1. The CDR3 contains 15 residues. V was pared by 5 bases and J by 0 bases, with 7 bases of the junction left unmatched. In germline, CDR1 is MNHEY, CDR2 SMNVEV (reference sequence). CDR3 nucleotides: TGTGCCAGCAGTCCGGACAGGCCGAGCTCCTACGAGCAGTACTTC. As protein: CASSPDRPSSYEQYF.

This clone was observed a few times. The CDR3 loop is CASSAGTSGKTGELFF. The CDR3 DNA sequence: TGTGCCAGCAGCGCGGGGACTAGCGGAAAGACCGGGGAGCTGTTTTTT. The V call is TRBV11-2, the J call TRBJ2-2, with 11 bases lining up with TRBD2. Germline CDR1 SGHAT, CDR2 FQNNGV. The CDR3 has 16 amino acids. The ends lost 5 bases at V and 5 bases at J; junction bases unmatched: 7.

This chain connects TRBV30 to TRBJ2-1; tentatively, D is TRBD1 (6 bases). The length of the CDR3 is 14 residues. V lost 6 bases, J lost 3 bases, and 15 bases lay in between. Per the germline V gene, CDR1 is GTSNPN and CDR2 is SVGIG (reference sequence). The CDR3 region is CACPLGAFYNEQFF. CDR3 DNA sequence: TGTGCCTGCCCCCTGGGGGCGTTCTACAATGAGCAGTTCTTC.

The chain links TRBV5-1 to TRBJ1-6; D call uncertain. The CDR3 has 15 residues. The V end was cut by 4 bases, the J end by 7 bases, with 15 bases between. Germline CDR1 reads SGHRS; CDR2 reads YFSETQ. CDR3 sequence reads: CASSGDTLPNSPLHF. DNA of the CDR3: TGCGCCAGCAGCGGTGACACATTACCGAATTCACCCCTCCACTTT.

This chain uses TRBV28 with TRBJ2-5, with 9 nucleotides matching TRBD1. The CDR3 sequence is 14 residues long. CDR1 is MDHEN and CDR2 is SYDVKM in the germline V gene. V was pared by 5 bases and J by 5 bases, with 6 bases of the junction left unmatched. CDR3 DNA: TGTGCCAGCAGTATGGACAGGGGTCTGGAGACCCAGTACTTC. Protein sequence: CASSMDRGLETQYF.

This clone was seen a few times. J is TRBJ1-5 and V is TRBV4-1; 8 positions match TRBD1. This CDR3 is 16 amino acids long. The germline gives CDR1 MGHRA, CDR2 YSYEKL. V shed 0 bases and J 6 bases; nucleotides not matched to a gene: 7. DNA of the CDR3: TGCGCCAGCAGCCAAGAGTTCGGACAGGGAGCTCAGCCCCAGCATTTT. As protein: CASSQEFGQGAQPQHF.

The chain employs TRBV28 and TRBJ1-5; no reliable D call. V lost 4 bases to trimming and J lost 3 bases, with 10 bases between them. The CDR3 extends over 14 amino acids. The V gene's germline CDR1 is MDHEN and CDR2 SYDVKM. CDR3 loop: CASSSGRNNQPQHF. The DNA of the CDR3 is TGTGCCAGCAGTTCCGGGAGGAACAATCAGCCCCAGCATTTT.

The chain employs TRBV7-9 and TRBJ2-3; the D is unclear. The germline gives CDR1 SEHNR, CDR2 FQNEAQ (reference sequence). Trimming took 1 base from V and 0 from J, leaving 11 bases between them. The length of the CDR3 is 16 residues. The CDR3: CASSLDSPRSTDTQYF. CDR3 coding DNA: TGTGCCAGCAGCTTAGACTCACCCCGGAGCACAGATACGCAGTATTTT.

This chain joins TRBV5-4 and TRBJ1-1; 7 bases are shared with TRBD1. The germline CDR1 and CDR2 sequences are SGHNT and YYREEE (reference sequence). This CDR3 comprises 15 residues. J lost 2 bases, V lost 3 bases, and 7 bases had no gene match. CDR3 DNA sequence: TGTGCCAGCAGCTCGACAGGGTGGGGAAACACTGAAGCTTTCTTT. Translation gives CASSSTGWGNTEAFF.

Only one count was recorded for this clone. The genes are TRBV30 and TRBJ1-3; 7 bases align to TRBD1. The CDR3 totals 13 residues. Trimming cost V 3 bases and J 5 bases; bases outside gene matches: 4. Per germline, CDR1 GTSNPN and CDR2 SVGIG (reference sequence). CDR3 amino acids: CAWRGQRRNTIYF. As DNA, the CDR3 is TGTGCCTGGAGGGGACAGCGGAGAAACACCATATATTTT.

The chain combines TRBV20-1 with TRBJ2-7, with 9 bases lining up with TRBD2. This CDR3 has 14 residues. Per germline, CDR1 DFQATT and CDR2 SNEGSKA (reference sequence). V trimming: 3 bases; J trimming: 3 bases; junction bases outside the gene matches: 6. The CDR3 DNA sequence: TGCAGTGCTAGTTCTAGCGGGACAAACTACGAGCAGTACTTC. Translating it yields CSASSSGTNYEQYF.

The V gene is TRBV5-1, the J gene TRBJ2-5, with 7 bases that match TRBD1. The CDR3 has 15 residues. Germline CDR1 is SGHRS and CDR2 is YFSETQ. The V gene end was trimmed by 4 bases and the J gene end by 2 bases; junction bases not matched to a gene: 8. CDR3 loop: CASSRKDRVQETQYF. The CDR3 bases are TGCGCCAGCAGCCGGAAAGACAGGGTACAAGAGACCCAGTACTTC.

V is TRBV7-6 and J is TRBJ2-4, with D perhaps matching TRBD2 (6 bases). CDR1 SGHVS and CDR2 FNYEAQ come from the germline V gene. Trimming stripped 2 bases from V and 7 bases from J, with 27 bases between. The CDR3 loop spans 19 amino acids. CDR3 bases: TGTGCCAGCAGCTTAAACCCCCCCGGAGGGACCCAGCCCCGGAACATTCAGTACTTC. Translating it yields CASSLNPPGGTQPRNIQYF.

Ten or more counts support this clone. Other DNA sequences of this sample code for an identical CDR3. The gene calls are TRBV6-4 and TRBJ2-3, with 9 nucleotides matching TRBD2. V dropped 4 bases and J dropped 1; count of bases not matched to a gene: 0. CDR3 length: 14 amino acids. Germline V lookup: CDR1 MRHNA, CDR2 SNTAGT. The CDR3, as DNA: TGTGCCAGCAGTGGGACTAGCGGCACAGATACGCAGTATTTT. Its protein product is CASSGTSGTDTQYF.

The gene calls are TRBV27 and TRBJ2-7; 11 positions match TRBD2. The V gene's germline CDR1 is MNHEY and CDR2 SMNVEV (reference sequence). Trimming removed 3 bases from V and 0 bases from J; junction bases left unmatched: 10. CDR3 length: 18 residues. The CDR3 nucleotides are TGTGCCAGCAGTTTTAGGGCTAGCGGGGGGCTTAGCTCCTACGAGCAGTACTTC. This translates into CASSFRASGGLSSYEQYF.

The chain combines TRBV4-1 with TRBJ1-3; 7 bases align to TRBD1. The germline V gene has CDR1 MGHRA and CDR2 YSYEKL. This CDR3 is built from 14 residues. V lost 2 bases to trimming and J lost 4 bases; unmatched junction nucleotides: 2. CDR3 bases: TGCGCCAGCAGCCAAAGGGGACAGGGAAACACCATATATTTT. It specifies CASSQRGQGNTIYF.

This clone appeared a single time. The rearrangement links TRBV15 to TRBJ1-4; 8 nucleotides align to TRBD1. From germline, CDR1 is LNHNV and CDR2 YYDKDF (reference sequence). CDR3 length equals 19 residues. After removal of 0 bases from V and 6 bases from J, the junction contained 15 bases not matched to a gene. The CDR3 here is CATSRDTGWTGPEDEKLFF. Here the CDR3 DNA reads TGTGCCACCAGCAGAGACACAGGGTGGACAGGGCCAGAGGATGAAAAACTGTTTTTT. The complete variable domain, with remaining parts taken from reference TRBV15 and TRBJ1-4, reads DAMVIQNPRYQVTQFGKPVTLSCSQTLNHNVMYWYQQKSSQAPKLLFHYYDKDFNNEADTPDNFQSRRPNTSFCFLDIRSPGLGDTAMYLCATSRDTGWTGPEDEKLFFGSGTQLSVL.

The chain uses TRBV11-2 and TRBJ2-1; 8 bases align to TRBD2. The CDR3 sequence is 17 residues long. Unmatched junction bases numbered 17, after V lost 5 bases and J lost 8 bases. Germline lookup yields CDR1 SGHAT and CDR2 FQNNGV. The chain's CDR3 is CASSPLPAGVIGDEQFF. Written as DNA, the CDR3 is TGTGCCAGCAGCCCCCTCCCAGCGGGAGTAATCGGGGATGAGCAGTTCTTC.

CDR3 sequence: CASSYPTGGNEQYF. The CDR3 coding sequence is TGTGCCAGCAGCTACCCTACAGGGGGGAACGAGCAGTACTTC. The chain carries TRBV6-6 and TRBJ2-7, with 8 bases matching TRBD1. CDR3 length: 14 residues. The germline gives CDR1 MNHNY, CDR2 SVGAGI (reference sequence). Losses at the gene ends were 6 bases for V and 5 bases for J; bases not matched to a gene: 9.

The CDR3 loop is CASSLGGDEQFF. CDR3 nucleotide sequence: TGTGCCAGCAGCTTAGGGGGCGATGAGCAGTTCTTC. The V call is TRBV7-3, the J call TRBJ2-1; D might be TRBD1 (6 bases). Trimming took off 2 bases at V and 8 bases at J, with 7 bases between the two ends. CDR1 and CDR2 (germline): SGHTA, FQGTGA. The CDR3 spans 12 residues.

The V call is TRBV14, the J call TRBJ2-1, with a possible D match to TRBD2 (6 bases). Trimming shortened V by 4 bases and J by 5 bases, and 15 bases separated the two germline ends. Germline V gene lookup returns CDR1 SGHDN and CDR2 FVKESK. The CDR3 is 15 residues long. The CDR3 nucleotides are TGTGCCAGCAGCCGTATGAGGGCGGGACACAATGAGCAGTTCTTC. This sequence encodes CASSRMRAGHNEQFF.

This clone was seen more than once but under ten times. The chain joins TRBV7-9 to TRBJ1-6; 9 nucleotides align to TRBD1. V was pared by 5 bases and J by 10 bases, with 9 bases of the junction left unmatched. The CDR3 loop spans 15 amino acids. Germline V gene data show CDR1 as SEHNR and CDR2 as FQNEAQ (reference sequence). The CDR3 bases are TGTGCCAGCAGCCCTCCCGGGACAGGGCGCTCACCCCTCCACTTT. This gives the protein CASSPPGTGRSPLHF. Variable domain in full (rest from reference TRBV7-9 and TRBJ1-6): DTGVSQNPRHKITKRGQNVTFRCDPISEHNRLYWYRQTLGQGPEFLTYFQNEAQLEKSRLLSDRFSAERPKGSFSTLEIQRTEQGDSAMYLCASSPPGTGRSPLHFGNGTRLTVT.

The chain couples TRBV20-1 to TRBJ1-2, with 7 bases that match TRBD1. The germline V gene encodes CDR1 DFQATT and CDR2 SNEGSKA (reference sequence). CDR3 length: 12 amino acids. V was pared by 3 bases and J by 7 bases, with 5 bases of the junction left unmatched. The CDR3, as DNA: TGCAGTGCTAGTCCAGGGGGTGCTGGCTACACCTTC. This encodes CSASPGGAGYTF.

V gene TRBV5-6 combines with J gene TRBJ1-3, with 9 bases matching TRBD1. The CDR3 contains 15 residues. With V trimmed by 0 bases and J by 7 bases, 5 bases remained unmatched. In germline, CDR1 is SGHDT, CDR2 YYEEEE. This chain's CDR3 is CASSLARTGDNTIYF. DNA of the CDR3: TGTGCCAGCAGCTTGGCGAGGACAGGGGACAACACCATATATTTT.

The chain combines TRBV7-8 with TRBJ1-1; D uncertain. CDR1 is SGHVS, CDR2 FQNEAQ, per germline. Trimming shortened V by 4 bases and J by 1 base, and 19 bases separated the two germline ends. The CDR3 has 17 amino acids. DNA for the CDR3: TGTGCCAGCAGCTCGAGTGGAGGGAATCGGAAGAACACTGAAGCTTTCTTT. It is translated as CASSSSGGNRKNTEAFF.

V is TRBV28 and J is TRBJ2-7, with TRBD1 matching 7 bases. The germline V gene has CDR1 MDHEN and CDR2 SYDVKM. The CDR3 length is 12 residues. The junction had 2 bases not matched to a gene; V was cut back by 7 bases and J by 2 bases. This CDR3 reads CASKTGTYEQYF. CDR3 nucleotides: TGTGCCAGCAAGACAGGGACCTACGAGCAGTACTTC.